This T cell receptor beta chain is drawn from a study of blood T cell repertoires in COVID-19. Original analysis: Reference gene primer amplification yielded estimated nucleated cell counts. Using immunoSEQ multiplex PCR, the repertoire was profiled, and TCRdb retains in-frame clones only, with some absent. That table gives V, J and clone size, and the DNA gave D and trimming. This sample has approximately 170,000 clones; 84% occur once, and the top ten carry about 8%. This CDR3 has 15 amino acids. V lost 6 bases and J lost 4; bases outside the gene matches: 8. Germline values: CDR1 SNHLY, CDR2 FYNNEI.

The chain recombines TRBV2 with TRBJ2-1; 8 bases are a match to TRBD1. The source is a woman between 45 and 60 years old who had recovered from COVID-19. The sequenced material came from PBMCs or T cells enriched from blood (not recorded which). The CDR3 is CASSKETGVYNEQFF. CDR3 bases: TGTGCCAGCAGCAAGGAGACAGGGGTATACAATGAGCAGTTCTTC.